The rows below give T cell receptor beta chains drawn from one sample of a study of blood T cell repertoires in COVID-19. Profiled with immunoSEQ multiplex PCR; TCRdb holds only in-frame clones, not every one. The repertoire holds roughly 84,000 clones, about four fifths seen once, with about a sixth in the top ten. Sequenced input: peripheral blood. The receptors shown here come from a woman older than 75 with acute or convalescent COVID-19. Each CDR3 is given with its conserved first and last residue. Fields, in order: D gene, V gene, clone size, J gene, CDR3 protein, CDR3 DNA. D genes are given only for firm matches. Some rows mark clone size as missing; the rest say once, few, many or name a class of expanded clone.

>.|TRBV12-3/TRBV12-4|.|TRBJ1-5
CASGGGNQPQHF
TGTGCCAGCGGGGGGGGCAATCAGCCCCAGCATTTT
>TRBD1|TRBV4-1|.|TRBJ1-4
CASSQDDRASEKLFF
TGCGCCAGCAGCCAGGACGACAGGGCAAGTGAAAAACTGTTTTTT
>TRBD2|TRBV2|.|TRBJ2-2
CASSDGGRATGELFF
TGTGCCAGCAGTGATGGGGGGAGGGCCACCGGGGAGCTGTTTTTT
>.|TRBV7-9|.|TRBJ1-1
CASSRGTNTEAFF
TGTGCCAGCAGCAGAGGGACAAACACTGAAGCTTTCTTT
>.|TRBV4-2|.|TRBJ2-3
CASSRTRDTQYF
TGTGCCAGCAGCCGAACTAGAGATACGCAGTATTTT
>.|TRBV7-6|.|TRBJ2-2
CASSLDGAFRELFF
TGTGCCAGCAGCTTAGATGGAGCGTTCAGGGAGCTGTTTTTT
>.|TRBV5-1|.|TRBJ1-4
CASSTQPTNEKLFF
TGCGCCAGCAGCACACAGCCAACTAATGAAAAACTGTTTTTT
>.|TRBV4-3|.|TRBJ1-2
CASSQTGTYGYTF
TGCGCCAGCAGCCAAACAGGGACCTATGGCTACACCTTC
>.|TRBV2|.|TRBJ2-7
CASVSGSYEQYF
TGTGCCAGCGTGTCAGGATCTTACGAGCAGTACTTC
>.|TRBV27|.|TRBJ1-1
CASSFTGWSTEAFF
TGTGCCAGCAGTTTCACAGGGTGGTCCACTGAAGCTTTCTTT
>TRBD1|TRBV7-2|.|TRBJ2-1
CASSFPGQGAREQFF
TGTGCCAGCAGCTTCCCGGGACAGGGGGCACGAGAGCAGTTCTTC
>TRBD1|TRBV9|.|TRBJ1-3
CASSVTGGSSGNTIYF
TGTGCCAGCAGCGTGACAGGGGGTTCGTCTGGAAACACCATATATTTT
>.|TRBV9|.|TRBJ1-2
CASSVVDSSYGYTF
TGTGCCAGCAGCGTAGTGGACAGCTCTTATGGCTACACCTTC
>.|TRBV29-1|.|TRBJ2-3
CSVESADTQYF
TGCAGCGTTGAAAGCGCAGATACGCAGTATTTT
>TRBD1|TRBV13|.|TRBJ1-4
CASSLGTGGTEKLFF
TGTGCCAGCAGCTTAGGTACAGGGGGAACGGAAAAACTGTTTTTT
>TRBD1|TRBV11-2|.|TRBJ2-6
CASSRQGFSGANVLTF
TGTGCCAGCAGCCGACAGGGGTTCTCTGGGGCCAACGTCCTGACTTTC
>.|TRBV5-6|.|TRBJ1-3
CASSLAARSSGNTIYF
TGTGCCAGCAGCTTGGCAGCGCGGAGCTCTGGAAACACCATATATTTT
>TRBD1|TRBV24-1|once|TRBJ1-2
CATADRVDYGYTF
TGTGCCACGGCGGACAGGGTAGACTATGGCTACACCTTC
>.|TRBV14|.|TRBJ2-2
CASSQDLVSRELFF
TGTGCCAGCAGCCAAGATTTAGTGTCGCGGGAGCTGTTTTTT
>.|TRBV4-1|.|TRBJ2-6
CASSLNQGSGANVLTF
TGCGCCAGCAGCCTCAACCAGGGGTCTGGGGCCAACGTCCTGACTTTC
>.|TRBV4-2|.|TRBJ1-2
CASSQAVEGYTF
TGTGCCAGCAGCCAAGCAGTGGAGGGCTACACCTTC
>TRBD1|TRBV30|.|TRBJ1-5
CAWRTTGGNQPQHF
TGTGCCTGGAGGACCACAGGGGGCAATCAGCCCCAGCATTTT
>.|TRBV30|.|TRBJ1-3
CAWSPNRDSGNTIYF
TGTGCCTGGAGTCCAAACCGAGACTCTGGAAACACCATATATTTT
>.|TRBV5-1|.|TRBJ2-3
CASSLAGDTQYF
TGCGCCAGCAGCTTGGCGGGGGATACGCAGTATTTT
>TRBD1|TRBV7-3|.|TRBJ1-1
CASSSPGQRNTEAFF
TGTGCCAGCAGCTCTCCGGGACAGAGGAACACTGAAGCTTTCTTT
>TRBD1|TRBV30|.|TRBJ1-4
CAGRGRRSNEKLFF
TGTGCCGGCAGGGGGCGCCGATCTAATGAAAAACTGTTTTTT
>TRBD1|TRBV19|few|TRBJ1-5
CASSSEGQYNQPQHF
TGTGCCAGTTCGTCCGAGGGACAGTACAATCAGCCCCAGCATTTT
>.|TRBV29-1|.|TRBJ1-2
CSVSPGILTDGYTF
TGCAGCGTCTCACCCGGGATCCTTACGGATGGCTACACCTTC
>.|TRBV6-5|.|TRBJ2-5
CASSLYKRETQYF
TGTGCCAGCAGCCTCTATAAGAGGGAGACCCAGTACTTC
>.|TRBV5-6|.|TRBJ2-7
CASSDPTPSYEQYF
TGTGCCAGCAGCGATCCCACACCTTCCTACGAGCAGTACTTC
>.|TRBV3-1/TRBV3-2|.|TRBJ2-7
CASRGEPYEQYF
TGTGCCAGTAGAGGAGAACCCTACGAGCAGTACTTC
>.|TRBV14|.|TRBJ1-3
CASSQVAGNTIYF
TGTGCCAGCAGCCAAGTTGCGGGAAACACCATATATTTT
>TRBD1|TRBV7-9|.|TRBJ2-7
CASSRTGDGEQYF
TGTGCCAGCAGCAGGACAGGGGACGGCGAGCAGTACTTC